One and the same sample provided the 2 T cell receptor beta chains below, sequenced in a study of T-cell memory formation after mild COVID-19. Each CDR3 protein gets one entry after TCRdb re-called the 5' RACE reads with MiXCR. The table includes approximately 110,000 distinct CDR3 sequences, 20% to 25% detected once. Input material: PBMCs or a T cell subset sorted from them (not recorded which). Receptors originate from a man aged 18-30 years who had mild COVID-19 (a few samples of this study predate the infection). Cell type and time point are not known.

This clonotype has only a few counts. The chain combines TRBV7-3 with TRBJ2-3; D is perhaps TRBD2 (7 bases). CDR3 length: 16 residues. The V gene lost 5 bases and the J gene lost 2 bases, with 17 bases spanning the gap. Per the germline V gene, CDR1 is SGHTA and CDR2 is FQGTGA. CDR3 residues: CASSAGAGAATDTQYF. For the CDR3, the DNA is TGTGCCAGCAGCGCAGGGGCGGGGGCCGCCACAGATACGCAGTATTTT.

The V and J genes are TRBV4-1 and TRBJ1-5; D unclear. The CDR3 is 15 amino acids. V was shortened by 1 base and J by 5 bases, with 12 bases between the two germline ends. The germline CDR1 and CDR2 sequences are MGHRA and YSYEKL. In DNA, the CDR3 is TGCGCCAGCAGCCAAGCCCCCCCGGGGTATCAGCCCCAGCATTTT. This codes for CASSQAPPGYQPQHF.